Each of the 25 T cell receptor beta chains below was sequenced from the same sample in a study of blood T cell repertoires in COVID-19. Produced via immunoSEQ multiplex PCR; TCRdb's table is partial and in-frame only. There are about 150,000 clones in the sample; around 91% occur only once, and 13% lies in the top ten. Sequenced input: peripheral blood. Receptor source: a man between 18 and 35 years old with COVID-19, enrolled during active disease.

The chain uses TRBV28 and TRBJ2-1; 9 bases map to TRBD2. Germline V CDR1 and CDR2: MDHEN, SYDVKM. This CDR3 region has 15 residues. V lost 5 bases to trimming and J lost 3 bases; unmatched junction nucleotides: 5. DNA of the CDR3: TGTGCCAGCAGTCGTAGCGGGAGTATCTACAATGAGCAGTTCTTC. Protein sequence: CASSRSGSIYNEQFF.

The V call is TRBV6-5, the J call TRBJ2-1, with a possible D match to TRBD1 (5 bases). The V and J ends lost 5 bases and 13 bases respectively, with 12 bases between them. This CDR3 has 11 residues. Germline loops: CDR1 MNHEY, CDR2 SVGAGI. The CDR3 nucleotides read TGTGCCAGCAGTCAGGGCGGACACCAGTTCTTC. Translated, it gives CASSQGGHQFF.

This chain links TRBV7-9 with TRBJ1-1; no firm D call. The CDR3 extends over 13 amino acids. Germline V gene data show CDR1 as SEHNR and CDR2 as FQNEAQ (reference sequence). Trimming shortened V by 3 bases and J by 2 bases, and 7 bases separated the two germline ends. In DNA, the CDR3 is TGTGCCAGCAGCTTCACAGATAACACTGAAGCTTTCTTT. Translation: CASSFTDNTEAFF.

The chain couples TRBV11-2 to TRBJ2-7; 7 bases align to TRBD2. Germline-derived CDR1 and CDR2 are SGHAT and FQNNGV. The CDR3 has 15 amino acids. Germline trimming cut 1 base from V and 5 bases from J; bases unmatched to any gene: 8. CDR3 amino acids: CASSLGTGGRDEQYF. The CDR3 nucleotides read TGTGCCAGCAGCTTAGGAACGGGAGGCCGGGACGAGCAGTACTTC.

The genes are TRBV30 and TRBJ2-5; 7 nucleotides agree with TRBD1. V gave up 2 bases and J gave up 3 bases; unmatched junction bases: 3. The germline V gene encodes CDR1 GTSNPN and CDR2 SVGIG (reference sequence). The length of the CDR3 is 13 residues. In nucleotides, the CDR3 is TGTGCCTGGAGTAGGGGGCTGGAAGAGACCCAGTACTTC. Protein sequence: CAWSRGLEETQYF.

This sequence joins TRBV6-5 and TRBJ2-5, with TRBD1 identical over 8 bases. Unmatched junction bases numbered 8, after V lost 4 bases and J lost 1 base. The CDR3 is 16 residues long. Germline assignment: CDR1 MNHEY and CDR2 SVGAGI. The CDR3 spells CASSFRTGRTQETQYF. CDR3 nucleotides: TGTGCCAGCAGTTTCAGGACAGGGCGGACCCAAGAGACCCAGTACTTC.

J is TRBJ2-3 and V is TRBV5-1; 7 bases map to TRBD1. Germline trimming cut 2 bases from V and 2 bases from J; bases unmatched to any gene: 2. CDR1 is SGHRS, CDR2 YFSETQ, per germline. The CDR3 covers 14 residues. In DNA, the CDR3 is TGCGCCAGCAGCTTAGGACAGGACACAGATACGCAGTATTTT. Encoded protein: CASSLGQDTDTQYF. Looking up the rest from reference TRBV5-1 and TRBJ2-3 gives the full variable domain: KAGVTQTPRYLIKTRGQQVTLSCSPISGHRSVSWYQQTPGQGLQFLFEYFSETQRNKGNFPGRFSGRQFSNSRSEMNVSTLELGDSALYLCASSLGQDTDTQYFGPGTRLTVL.

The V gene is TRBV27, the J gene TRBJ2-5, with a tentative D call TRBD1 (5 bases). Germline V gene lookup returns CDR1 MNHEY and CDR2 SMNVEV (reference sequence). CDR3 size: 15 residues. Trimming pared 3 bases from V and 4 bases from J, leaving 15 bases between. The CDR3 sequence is CASSLVPDTGETQYF. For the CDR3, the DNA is TGTGCCAGCAGTTTGGTTCCGGACACGGGAGAGACCCAGTACTTC.

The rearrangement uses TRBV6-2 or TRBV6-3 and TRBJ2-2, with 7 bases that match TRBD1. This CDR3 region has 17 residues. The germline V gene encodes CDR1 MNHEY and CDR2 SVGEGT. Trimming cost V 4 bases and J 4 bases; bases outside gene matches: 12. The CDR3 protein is CASSSLSDRWGTGELFF. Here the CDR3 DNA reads TGTGCCAGCAGTTCCCTCTCGGACAGGTGGGGCACCGGGGAGCTGTTTTTT.

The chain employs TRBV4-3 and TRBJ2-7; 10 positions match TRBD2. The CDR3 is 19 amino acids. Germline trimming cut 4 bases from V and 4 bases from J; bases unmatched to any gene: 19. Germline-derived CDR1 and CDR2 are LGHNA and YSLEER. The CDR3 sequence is CASSLLGAGGPFSPYEQYF. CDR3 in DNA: TGCGCCAGCAGCCTGCTCGGAGCGGGAGGGCCTTTTTCCCCTTACGAGCAGTACTTC.

The CDR3 is CASSQAVAVTTYNEQFF. Written as DNA, the CDR3 is TGCGCCAGCAGCCAAGCGGTGGCGGTGACTACCTACAATGAGCAGTTCTTC. This chain connects TRBV4-3 to TRBJ2-1; D is perhaps TRBD2 (5 bases). The CDR3 consists of 17 residues. V lost 1 base and J lost 2, with 15 bases in between. Germline V CDR1 and CDR2: LGHNA, YSLEER.

The CDR3 nucleotides read TGTGCCAGCAGTTACTTGAGCGGGAGGCGGGATGAGCAGTTCTTC. Amino acids: CASSYLSGRRDEQFF. This chain joins TRBV6-6 and TRBJ2-1; 9 bases agree with TRBD2. J was trimmed by 8 bases and V by 1 base; bases with no gene match: 6. This CDR3 region has 15 residues. In germline, CDR1 is MNHNY, CDR2 SVGAGI (reference sequence).

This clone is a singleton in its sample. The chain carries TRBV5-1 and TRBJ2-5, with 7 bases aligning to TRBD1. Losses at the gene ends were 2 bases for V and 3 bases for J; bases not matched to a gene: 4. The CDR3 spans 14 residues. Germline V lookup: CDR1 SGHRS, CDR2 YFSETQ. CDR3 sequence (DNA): TGCGCCAGCAGCTTCGATACAGGGGAAGAGACCCAGTACTTC. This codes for CASSFDTGEETQYF.

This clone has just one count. CDR3 coding DNA: TGCGCCAGCAGCCCGGAGGCTAGCGGGAGAAGCGAGCAGTACTTC. Its protein is CASSPEASGRSEQYF. This rearrangement joins TRBV5-1 to TRBJ2-7; TRBD2 agrees at 10 bases. Germline CDR1 SGHRS, CDR2 YFSETQ. V was clipped by 4 bases and J by 6 bases; unmatched bases: 10. The CDR3 is made up of 15 amino acids.

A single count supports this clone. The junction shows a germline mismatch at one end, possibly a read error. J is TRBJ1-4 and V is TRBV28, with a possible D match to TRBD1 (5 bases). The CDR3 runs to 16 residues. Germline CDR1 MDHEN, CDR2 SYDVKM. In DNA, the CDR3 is TGTGCCAGCAGTTTATCTCGGGGCCCCTCGGGAGAAAAACTGCTTTTT. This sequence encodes CASSLSRGPSGEKLLF.

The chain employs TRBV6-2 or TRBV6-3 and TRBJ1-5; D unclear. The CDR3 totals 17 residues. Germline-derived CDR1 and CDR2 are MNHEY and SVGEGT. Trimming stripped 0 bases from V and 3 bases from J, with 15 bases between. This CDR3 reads CASSYSKSAYYNQPQHF. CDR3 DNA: TGTGCCAGCAGTTACTCGAAGTCTGCTTACTACAATCAGCCCCAGCATTTT.

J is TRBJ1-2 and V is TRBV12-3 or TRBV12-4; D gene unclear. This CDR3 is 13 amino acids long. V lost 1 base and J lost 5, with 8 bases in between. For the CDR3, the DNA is TGTGCCAGCAGTTTAGGGGAGAAATATGGCTACACCTTC. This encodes CASSLGEKYGYTF.

The CDR3 DNA is TGTGCCAGCAGCTACCCATACAACGAGCAGTACTTC. Its protein is CASSYPYNEQYF. V and J are TRBV7-2 and TRBJ2-7; D call uncertain. The CDR3 loop spans 12 amino acids. Germline V gene lookup returns CDR1 SGHTA and CDR2 FQGNSA. V lost 4 bases to trimming and J lost 5 bases, with 9 bases between them.

The CDR3 nucleotides are TGTGCCAGCGTTAGAACAGGGCTTTGGTTCTTC. Amino acids: CASVRTGLWFF. The chain recombines TRBV25-1 with TRBJ2-1, with D possibly matching TRBD1 (6 bases). V was shortened by 8 bases and J by 15 bases, with 17 bases between the two germline ends. Germline V gives CDR1 MGHDK, CDR2 SYGVNS. The CDR3 has 11 amino acids.

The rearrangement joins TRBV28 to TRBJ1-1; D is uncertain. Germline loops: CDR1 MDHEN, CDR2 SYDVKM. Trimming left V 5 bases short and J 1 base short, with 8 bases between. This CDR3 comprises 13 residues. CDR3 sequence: CASSPVRNTEAFF. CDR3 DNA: TGTGCCAGCAGTCCCGTGAGGAACACTGAAGCTTTCTTT.

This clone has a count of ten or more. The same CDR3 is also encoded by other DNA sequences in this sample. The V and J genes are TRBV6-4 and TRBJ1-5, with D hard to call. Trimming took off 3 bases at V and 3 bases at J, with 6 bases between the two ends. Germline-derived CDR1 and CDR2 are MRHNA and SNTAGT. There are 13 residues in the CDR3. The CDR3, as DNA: TGTGCCAGCAGTGAGGGAGACAATCAGCCCCAGCATTTT. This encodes CASSEGDNQPQHF.

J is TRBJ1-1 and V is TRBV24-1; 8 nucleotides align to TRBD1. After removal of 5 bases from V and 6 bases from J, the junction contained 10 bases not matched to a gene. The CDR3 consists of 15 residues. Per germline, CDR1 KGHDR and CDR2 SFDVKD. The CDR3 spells CATSGPGGPSAEAFF. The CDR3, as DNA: TGTGCCACCAGTGGCCCAGGGGGCCCAAGCGCTGAAGCTTTCTTT.

CDR3 sequence (DNA): TGTGCCAGTAGCCTCAGGGAGGGCGGCTACACCTTC. It specifies CASSLREGGYTF. The chain couples TRBV19 to TRBJ1-2, with D possibly TRBD1 on 5 matching bases. CDR3 size: 12 residues. V was clipped by 6 bases and J by 8 bases, with 13 bases between them. Germline CDR1 LNHDA, CDR2 SQIVND (reference sequence).

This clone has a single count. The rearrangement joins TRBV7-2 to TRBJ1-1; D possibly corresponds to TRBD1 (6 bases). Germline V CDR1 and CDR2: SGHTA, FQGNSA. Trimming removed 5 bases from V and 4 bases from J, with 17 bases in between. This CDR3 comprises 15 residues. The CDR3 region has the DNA TGTGCCAGCAGCCTTGACGGGGGGCGGGGCACTGAAGCTTTCTTT. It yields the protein CASSLDGGRGTEAFF.

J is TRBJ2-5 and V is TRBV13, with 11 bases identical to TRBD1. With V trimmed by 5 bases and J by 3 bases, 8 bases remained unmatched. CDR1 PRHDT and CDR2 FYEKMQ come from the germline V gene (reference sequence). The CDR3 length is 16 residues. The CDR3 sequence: CASSPRDRGVKETQYF. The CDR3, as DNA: TGTGCCAGCAGCCCCCGGGACAGGGGGGTTAAAGAGACCCAGTACTTC.